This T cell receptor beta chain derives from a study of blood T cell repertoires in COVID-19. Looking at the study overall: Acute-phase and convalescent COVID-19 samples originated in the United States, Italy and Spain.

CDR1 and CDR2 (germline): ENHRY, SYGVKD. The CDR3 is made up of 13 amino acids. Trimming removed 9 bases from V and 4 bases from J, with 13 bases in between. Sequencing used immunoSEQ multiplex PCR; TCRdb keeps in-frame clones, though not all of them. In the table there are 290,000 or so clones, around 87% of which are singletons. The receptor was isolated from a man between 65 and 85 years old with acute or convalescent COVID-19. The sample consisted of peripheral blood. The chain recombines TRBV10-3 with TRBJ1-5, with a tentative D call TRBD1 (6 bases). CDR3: CAIKNQGNQPQHF. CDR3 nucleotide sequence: TGTGCCATTAAAAACCAGGGGAATCAGCCCCAGCATTTT.